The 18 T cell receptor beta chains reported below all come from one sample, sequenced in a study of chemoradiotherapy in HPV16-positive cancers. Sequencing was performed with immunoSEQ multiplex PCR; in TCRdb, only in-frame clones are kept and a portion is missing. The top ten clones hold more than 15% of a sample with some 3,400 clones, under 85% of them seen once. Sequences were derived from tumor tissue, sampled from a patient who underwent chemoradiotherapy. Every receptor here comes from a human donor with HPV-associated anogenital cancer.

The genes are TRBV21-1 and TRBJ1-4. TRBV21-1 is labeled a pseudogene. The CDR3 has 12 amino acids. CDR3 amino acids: CASSTKGQKLFF. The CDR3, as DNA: TGTGCCAGCAGCACCAAAGGGCAAAAACTGTTTTTT.

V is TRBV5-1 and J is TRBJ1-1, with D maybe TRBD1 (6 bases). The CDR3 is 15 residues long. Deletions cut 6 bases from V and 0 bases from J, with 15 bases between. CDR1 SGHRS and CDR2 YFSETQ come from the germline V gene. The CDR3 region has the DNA TGCGCCAGCACCCTGACAGGAACTATGAACACTGAAGCTTTCTTT. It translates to CASTLTGTMNTEAFF. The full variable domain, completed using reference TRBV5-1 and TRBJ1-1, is KAGVTQTPRYLIKTRGQQVTLSCSPISGHRSVSWYQQTPGQGLQFLFEYFSETQRNKGNFPGRFSGRQFSNSRSEMNVSTLELGDSALYLCASTLTGTMNTEAFFGQGTRLTVV.

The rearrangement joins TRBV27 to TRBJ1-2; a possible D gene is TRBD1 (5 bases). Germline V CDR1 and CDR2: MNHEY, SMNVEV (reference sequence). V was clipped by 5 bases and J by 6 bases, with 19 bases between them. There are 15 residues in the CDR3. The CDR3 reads CASSGGRATVHGYTF. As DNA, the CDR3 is TGTGCCAGCAGTGGGGGTAGGGCTACCGTGCATGGCTACACCTTC.

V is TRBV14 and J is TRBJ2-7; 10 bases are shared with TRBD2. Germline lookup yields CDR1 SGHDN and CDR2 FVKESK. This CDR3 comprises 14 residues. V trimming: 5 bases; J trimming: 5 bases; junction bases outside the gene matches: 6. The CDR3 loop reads CASSASSGGNEQYF. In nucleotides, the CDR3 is TGTGCCAGCAGCGCTTCTAGCGGGGGCAACGAGCAGTACTTC.

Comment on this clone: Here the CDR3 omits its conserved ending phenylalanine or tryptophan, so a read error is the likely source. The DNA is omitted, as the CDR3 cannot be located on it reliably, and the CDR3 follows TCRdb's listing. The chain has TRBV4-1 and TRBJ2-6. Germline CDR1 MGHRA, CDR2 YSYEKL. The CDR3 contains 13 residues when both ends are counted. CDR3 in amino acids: CASSQPPGTQRLS.

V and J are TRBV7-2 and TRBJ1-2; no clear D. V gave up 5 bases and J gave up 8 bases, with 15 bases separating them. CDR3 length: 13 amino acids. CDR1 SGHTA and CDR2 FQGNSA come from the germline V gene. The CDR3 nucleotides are TGTGCCAGCAGCCCATTTTCACTCCCGGGCTACACCTTC. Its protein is CASSPFSLPGYTF.

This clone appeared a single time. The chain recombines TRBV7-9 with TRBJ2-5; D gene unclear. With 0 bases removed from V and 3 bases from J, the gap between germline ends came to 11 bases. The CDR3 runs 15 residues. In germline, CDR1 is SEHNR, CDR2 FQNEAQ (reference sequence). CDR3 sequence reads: CASSLALDGKETQYF. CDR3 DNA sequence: TGTGCCAGCAGCTTAGCGCTAGATGGCAAAGAGACCCAGTACTTC.

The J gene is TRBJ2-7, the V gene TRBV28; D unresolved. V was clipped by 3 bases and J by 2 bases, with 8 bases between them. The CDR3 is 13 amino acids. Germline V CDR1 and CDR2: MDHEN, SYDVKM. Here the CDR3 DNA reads TGTGCCAGCAGTTTCCAGGTTCCCTACGAGCAGTACTTC. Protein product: CASSFQVPYEQYF.

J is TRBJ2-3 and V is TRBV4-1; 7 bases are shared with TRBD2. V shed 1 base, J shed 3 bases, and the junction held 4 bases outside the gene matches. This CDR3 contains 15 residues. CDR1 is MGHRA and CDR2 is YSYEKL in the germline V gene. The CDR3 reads CASSQVWRETDTQYF. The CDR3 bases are TGCGCCAGCAGCCAAGTCTGGCGGGAGACAGATACGCAGTATTTT.

This CDR3 is CASTLGIGYEQYF. CDR3 nucleotide sequence: TGCGCCAGCACCCTTGGGATAGGGTACGAGCAGTACTTC. The gene calls are TRBV5-1 and TRBJ2-7, with no clear D. The V gene's germline CDR1 is SGHRS and CDR2 YFSETQ. The CDR3 is made up of 13 amino acids. The ends were cut back, 6 bases at V and 4 bases at J, with 14 bases in the middle.

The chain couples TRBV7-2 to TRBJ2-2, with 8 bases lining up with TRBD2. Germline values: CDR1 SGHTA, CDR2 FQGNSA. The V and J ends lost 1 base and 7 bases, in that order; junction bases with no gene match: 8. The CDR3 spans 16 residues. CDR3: CASSLGLARRGGELFF. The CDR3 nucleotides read TGTGCCAGCAGCTTAGGACTAGCGCGAAGGGGCGGGGAGCTGTTTTTT.

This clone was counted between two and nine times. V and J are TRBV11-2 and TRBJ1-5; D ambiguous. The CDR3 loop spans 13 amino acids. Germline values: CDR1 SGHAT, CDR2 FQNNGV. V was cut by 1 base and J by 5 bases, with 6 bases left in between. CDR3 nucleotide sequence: TGTGCCAGCAGCTTAGCGTCCTATCAGCCCCAGCATTTT. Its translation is CASSLASYQPQHF.

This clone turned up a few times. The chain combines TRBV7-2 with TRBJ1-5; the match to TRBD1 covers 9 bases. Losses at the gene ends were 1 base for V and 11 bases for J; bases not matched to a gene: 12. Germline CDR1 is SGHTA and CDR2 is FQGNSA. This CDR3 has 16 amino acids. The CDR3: CASSLGAGTGTLAQHF. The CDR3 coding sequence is TGTGCCAGCAGCTTAGGAGCGGGGACAGGGACGTTAGCCCAGCATTTT.

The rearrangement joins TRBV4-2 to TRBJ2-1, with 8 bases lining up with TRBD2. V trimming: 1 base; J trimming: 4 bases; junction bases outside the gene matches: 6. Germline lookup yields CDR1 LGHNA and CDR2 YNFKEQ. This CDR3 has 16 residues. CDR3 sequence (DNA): TGTGCCAGCAGCCAAGGACCTAGCGGGCTGTACAATGAGCAGTTCTTC. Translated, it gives CASSQGPSGLYNEQFF.

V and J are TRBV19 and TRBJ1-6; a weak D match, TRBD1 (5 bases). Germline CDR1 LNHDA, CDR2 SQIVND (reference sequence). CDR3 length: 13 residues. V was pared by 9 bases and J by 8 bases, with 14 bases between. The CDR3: CASQRARDSPLHF. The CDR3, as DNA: TGTGCCAGCCAACGAGCCAGGGATTCACCCCTCCACTTT.

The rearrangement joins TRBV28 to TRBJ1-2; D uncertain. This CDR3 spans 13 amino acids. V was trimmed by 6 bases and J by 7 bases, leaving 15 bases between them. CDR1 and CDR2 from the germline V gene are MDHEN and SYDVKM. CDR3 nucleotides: TGTGCCAGCAGGACCAACAGTTTAGGTGGCTACACCTTC. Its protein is CASRTNSLGGYTF.

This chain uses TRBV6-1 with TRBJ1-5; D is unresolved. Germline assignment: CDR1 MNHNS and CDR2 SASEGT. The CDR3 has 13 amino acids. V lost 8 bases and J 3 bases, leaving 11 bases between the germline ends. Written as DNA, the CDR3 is TGTGCCAGCGTTCGATCAGACAATCAGCCCCAGCATTTT. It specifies CASVRSDNQPQHF.

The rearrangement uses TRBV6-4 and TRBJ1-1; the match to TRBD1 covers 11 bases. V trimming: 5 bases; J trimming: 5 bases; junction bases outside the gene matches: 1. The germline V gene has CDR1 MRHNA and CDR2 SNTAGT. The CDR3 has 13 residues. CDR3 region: CASSRDRGTEAFF. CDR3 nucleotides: TGTGCCAGCAGTCGGGACAGGGGGACTGAAGCTTTCTTT.